Following are 30 T cell receptor beta chains from one sample sequenced in a study of blood T cells in healthy people across ages. Using a J-beta primer mix together with a sample-barcoded 5' primer, a second PCR was run for about 7 to 12 cycles. TCRdb recomputed calls from the 5' RACE reads with MiXCR, one row per CDR3 protein. The sample has almost 1 million distinct CDR3 sequences, 51% seen once; the top ten hold 20% to 25%. The specimen was blood. The receptors here all came from a woman aged 60-75 years in good health.

The chain links TRBV2 to TRBJ1-2; D not certain. This CDR3 comprises 13 residues. Trimming removed 6 bases from V and 2 bases from J, with 10 bases in between. Germline assignment: CDR1 SNHLY and CDR2 FYNNEI. The CDR3 sequence: CASSRPGNYGYTF. The CDR3 coding sequence is TGTGCCAGCAGCCGGCCGGGAAACTATGGCTACACCTTC.

This rearrangement joins TRBV10-3 to TRBJ2-3; TRBD1 is a possible D gene (6 bases). CDR3 length equals 15 residues. Per germline, CDR1 ENHRY and CDR2 SYGVKD. Trimming stripped 3 bases from V and 1 base from J, with 11 bases between. The CDR3, as DNA: TGTGCCATCAGTGAAAGGTCAGGGGGCACAGATACGCAGTATTTT. Protein product: CAISERSGGTDTQYF.

V usage is TRBV5-1 and J usage is TRBJ2-3; D gene uncertain. The CDR3 extends over 12 amino acids. CDR1 and CDR2 from the germline V gene are SGHRS and YFSETQ. Trimming shortened V by 4 bases and J by 4 bases, and 7 bases separated the two germline ends. The CDR3 region is CASSHGSDTQYF. The CDR3 DNA is TGCGCCAGCAGCCATGGATCAGATACGCAGTATTTT.

The chain employs TRBV11-2 and TRBJ1-2; D gene uncertain. Germline V gene sequence: CDR1 SGHAT, CDR2 FQNNGV. The CDR3 is 13 amino acids. Trimming pared 4 bases from V and 4 bases from J, leaving 10 bases between. As DNA, the CDR3 is TGTGCCAGCAGCTATCTCCAGAGCTATGGCTACACCTTC. Translation: CASSYLQSYGYTF.

The chain couples TRBV27 to TRBJ2-2; TRBD2 might be the D (6 bases). The CDR3 has 14 amino acids. V was pared by 6 bases and J by 6 bases, with 14 bases between. Germline lookup yields CDR1 MNHEY and CDR2 SMNVEV (reference sequence). In nucleotides, the CDR3 is TGTGCCAGCAGCTTGGGGGGAGTGGCCGGGGAGCTGTTTTTT. Protein: CASSLGGVAGELFF.

CDR3 region: CASGRGLAGVGDNEQFF. The CDR3 bases are TGTGCTAGTGGTAGGGGCTTAGCGGGAGTGGGCGACAATGAGCAGTTCTTC. The chain is built from TRBV12-5 and TRBJ2-1; 9 bases agree with TRBD2. V was clipped by 5 bases and J by 5 bases; unmatched bases: 13. The CDR3 is 17 amino acids. Germline CDR1 LGHNT, CDR2 FRNRAP. The whole variable domain, remainder taken from reference TRBV12-5 and TRBJ2-1, is DARVTQTPRHKVTEMGQEVTMRCQPILGHNTVFWYRQTMMQGLELLAYFRNRAPLDDSGMPKDRFSAEMPDATLATLKIQPSEPRDSAVYFCASGRGLAGVGDNEQFFGPGTRLTVL.

The CDR3 bases are TGCAGCGGCGGGGGCAGGCAGTATGAGCAGTACTTC. Its translation: CSGGGRQYEQYF. The chain recombines TRBV29-1 with TRBJ2-7; D is perhaps TRBD2 (7 bases). Germline loops: CDR1 SQVTM, CDR2 ANQGSEA. CDR3 length: 12 amino acids. V was clipped by 7 bases and J by 7 bases, with 17 bases between them.

This clonotype has more than one count but fewer than ten. This CDR3 is CSARKVGRVVNTEAFF. CDR3 nucleotides: TGCAGTGCTAGAAAGGTAGGACGGGTTGTGAACACTGAAGCTTTCTTT. V and J are TRBV20-1 and TRBJ1-1; D is undetermined. Germline-derived CDR1 and CDR2 are DFQATT and SNEGSKA (reference sequence). The CDR3 covers 16 residues. Trimming took 2 bases from V and 0 from J, leaving 16 bases between them.

This chain joins TRBV2 and TRBJ2-5, with D hard to call. V shed 3 bases and J shed 5 bases, with 4 bases lying between them. Germline V CDR1 and CDR2: SNHLY, FYNNEI. The CDR3 is 11 amino acids. In DNA, the CDR3 is TGTGCCAGCAGTGATTACGAGACCCAGTACTTC. Its translation: CASSDYETQYF.

CDR3: CASSYILMNTEAFF. The CDR3, as DNA: TGTGCCAGCAGTTACATCCTAATGAACACTGAAGCTTTCTTT. The chain recombines TRBV6-2 or TRBV6-3 with TRBJ1-1; D not resolved. The CDR3 is 14 residues long. Trimming removed 2 bases at V and 0 bases at J, with 7 bases between. The germline CDR1 and CDR2 sequences are MNHEY and SVGEGT.

CDR3 sequence (DNA): TGTGCCTGGAGAAATCCCCCAGGGGTCGAGCAGTACTTC. Translated, it gives CAWRNPPGVEQYF. V gene TRBV30 combines with J gene TRBJ2-7; a possible D gene is TRBD1 (6 bases). CDR3 length equals 13 residues. Germline loops: CDR1 GTSNPN, CDR2 SVGIG (reference sequence). With 3 bases removed from V and 6 bases from J, the gap between germline ends came to 15 bases.

This chain uses TRBV20-1 with TRBJ2-4; the match to TRBD2 covers 8 bases. TRBJ2-7 explains the end of the DNA better; the J call may be wrong. Germline assignment: CDR1 DFQATT and CDR2 SNEGSKA (reference sequence). CDR3 length: 15 amino acids. CDR3 sequence: CSAIVTSGIAYEQYF. CDR3 DNA: TGCAGTGCTATTGTAACTAGCGGCATAGCCTACGAGCAGTACTTC.

In its sample, this clonotype was seen a few times. This rearrangement joins TRBV3-1 to TRBJ1-1; D gene unclear. Germline V CDR1 and CDR2: LGHDT, YNNKEL (reference sequence). V was trimmed by 0 bases and J by 1 base, leaving 6 bases between them. There are 14 residues in the CDR3. CDR3 sequence reads: CASSQDLSNTEAFF. CDR3 in DNA: TGTGCCAGCAGCCAAGATTTATCGAACACTGAAGCTTTCTTT.

This chain links TRBV7-3 with TRBJ1-1, with D possibly matching TRBD1 (5 bases). CDR1 and CDR2 (germline): SGHTA, FQGTGA. V gave up 10 bases and J gave up 5 bases, with 17 bases separating them. CDR3 size: 13 residues. The CDR3 loop is CATSFRVKTEAFF. DNA for the CDR3: TGTGCCACCTCCTTCAGGGTAAAAACTGAAGCTTTCTTT.

This clonotype was seen only a few times. The CDR3 region is CASSYRVGQYF. DNA of the CDR3: TGTGCCAGCAGTTACAGGGTAGGGCAGTACTTC. The chain combines TRBV6-2 or TRBV6-3 with TRBJ2-7; D remains unclear. V was clipped by 2 bases and J by 9 bases, with 8 bases between them. Looked up from germline, CDR1 is MNHEY and CDR2 is SVGEGT. The length of the CDR3 is 11 residues.

V is TRBV20-1 and J is TRBJ2-1; the match to TRBD2 covers 12 bases. The CDR3 is 14 amino acids. Per germline, CDR1 DFQATT and CDR2 SNEGSKA (reference sequence). J lost 12 bases, V lost 2 bases, and 8 bases had no gene match. CDR3 sequence (DNA): TGCAGTGCTAGATCCTCGACTAGCGGGGGCGTGCAGTTCTTC. Amino acid sequence: CSARSSTSGGVQFF.

The gene calls are TRBV9 and TRBJ2-7; D is perhaps TRBD2 (7 bases). The J call may be mistaken, given a closer DNA end match to TRBJ2-5. Germline assignment: CDR1 SGDLS and CDR2 YYNGEE. This CDR3 spans 16 amino acids. CDR3 protein: CASSVGSGGVSETQYF. CDR3 sequence (DNA): TGTGCCAGCAGCGTAGGTTCGGGGGGCGTCTCGGAGACCCAGTACTTC.

The CDR3 region is CASSDPGLAGVVSYNEQFF. CDR3 nucleotides: TGTGCCAGCAGTGATCCGGGACTAGCGGGAGTAGTGTCCTACAATGAGCAGTTCTTC. The chain uses TRBV12-3 or TRBV12-4 and TRBJ2-1, with 14 bases fitting TRBD2. The junction had 10 bases not matched to a gene; V was cut back by 5 bases and J by 1 base. The CDR3 extends over 19 amino acids.

The sample holds a few counts of this clonotype. V and J are TRBV7-2 and TRBJ2-1; TRBD2 agrees at 10 bases. The V segment lost 1 base and the J segment 9 bases; nucleotides outside the gene matches: 6. Germline V gene data show CDR1 as SGHTA and CDR2 as FQGNSA. The CDR3 covers 15 residues. CDR3 sequence reads: CASSLVLAGVTEQFF. DNA of the CDR3: TGTGCCAGCAGCTTAGTCCTAGCGGGAGTAACTGAGCAGTTCTTC.

This clonotype was observed a few times. The chain joins TRBV11-2 to TRBJ2-7, with a weak D call TRBD2 (6 bases). The CDR3 contains 16 residues. V was trimmed by 5 bases and J by 0 bases, leaving 17 bases between them. CDR1 is SGHAT, CDR2 FQNNGV, per germline. The CDR3 loop reads CASSPKAGLSSYEQYF. DNA of the CDR3: TGTGCCAGCAGCCCTAAAGCGGGCCTGAGCTCCTACGAGCAGTACTTC.

This clonotype was counted between two and nine times. The V gene is TRBV7-9, the J gene TRBJ2-5, with D unresolved. V shed 1 base and J shed 2 bases, with 14 bases lying between them. Germline V lookup: CDR1 SEHNR, CDR2 FQNEAQ (reference sequence). The CDR3 spans 16 residues. CDR3 loop: CASSLGAVGHQETQYF. Here the CDR3 DNA reads TGTGCCAGCAGCTTAGGGGCCGTGGGTCATCAAGAGACCCAGTACTTC.

J is TRBJ2-7 and V is TRBV2, with 16 bases aligning to TRBD2. V lost 6 bases, J lost 5 bases, and 4 bases stayed unmatched. The CDR3 has 15 amino acids. Germline CDR1 is SNHLY and CDR2 is FYNNEI. The CDR3 loop reads CASRGLAGGINEQYF. The CDR3, as DNA: TGTGCCAGCAGGGGACTAGCGGGAGGGATCAACGAGCAGTACTTC.

This chain connects TRBV9 to TRBJ2-6; no clear D gene. From germline, CDR1 is SGDLS and CDR2 YYNGEE. Trimming took 6 bases from V and 2 from J, leaving 9 bases between them. The CDR3 contains 14 residues. The CDR3 coding sequence is TGTGCCAGCAACAGTTTTGCTGGGGCCAACGTCCTGACTTTC. It yields the protein CASNSFAGANVLTF.

This clonotype was recorded a few times. The chain has TRBV10-1 and TRBJ2-3; D possibly corresponds to TRBD1 (5 bases). Between the trimmed V and J ends, which lost 4 bases and 4 bases, there was a span of 9 bases. The CDR3 runs to 13 residues. The germline gives CDR1 WNHNN, CDR2 SYGVQD (reference sequence). In nucleotides, the CDR3 is TGCGCCAGCAGTGCCAGGGTGGCAGATACGCAGTATTTT. The encoded protein is CASSARVADTQYF.

The J gene is TRBJ1-2, the V gene TRBV29-1; TRBD1 agrees at 12 bases. Germline CDR1 is SQVTM and CDR2 is ANQGSEA. This CDR3 is built from 17 residues. The V segment lost 4 bases and the J segment 5 bases; nucleotides outside the gene matches: 14. CDR3 residues: CSVGIGTGGVGRYGYTF. The DNA of the CDR3 is TGCAGCGTTGGTATAGGGACAGGGGGCGTCGGTCGTTATGGCTACACCTTC.

The sample holds a few counts of this clonotype. The chain recombines TRBV12-3 or TRBV12-4 with TRBJ2-3, with TRBD2 matching over 9 bases. The CDR3 loop spans 18 amino acids. Losses at the gene ends were 7 bases for V and 0 bases for J; bases not matched to a gene: 14. The CDR3 DNA sequence: TGTGCCAGCACTTCGACTAGCGGCCATTTAGGAAGCACAGATACGCAGTATTTT. Amino acids: CASTSTSGHLGSTDTQYF.

Details on this clonotype: The junction does not match germline at one end; this may be a read error. The V and J genes are TRBV3-1 and TRBJ2-3; 9 bases are a match to TRBD1. The length of the CDR3 is 15 residues. Germline lookup yields CDR1 LGHDT and CDR2 YNNKEL (reference sequence). CDR3 sequence reads: CAGSPGTGSTDTQYF. DNA of the CDR3: TGTGCCGGCAGCCCCGGGACAGGGTCTACAGATACGCAGTATTTT.

CDR3: CSAWTSGSRYEQFF. CDR3 coding DNA: TGCAGCGCTTGGACTAGCGGGAGCAGGTATGAGCAGTTCTTC. The chain uses TRBV29-1 and TRBJ2-1, with TRBD2 matching over 13 bases. The CDR3 is made up of 14 amino acids. The germline V gene encodes CDR1 SQVTM and CDR2 ANQGSEA. J lost 8 bases, V lost 7 bases, and 8 bases had no gene match.

V usage is TRBV20-1 and J usage is TRBJ1-2; D is uncertain. Deletions cut 0 bases from V and 0 bases from J, with 8 bases between. The V gene's germline CDR1 is DFQATT and CDR2 SNEGSKA (reference sequence). The CDR3 is 14 residues long. CDR3 loop: CSARERGTNYGYTF. CDR3 nucleotide sequence: TGCAGTGCTAGAGAGCGGGGAACTAACTATGGCTACACCTTC.

This rearrangement joins TRBV7-2 to TRBJ2-5, with TRBD2 identical over 10 bases. CDR1 is SGHTA, CDR2 FQGNSA, per germline. This CDR3 is 16 amino acids long. V dropped 5 bases and J dropped 1; count of bases not matched to a gene: 7. The DNA of the CDR3 is TGTGCCAGCAGCCCACGGACTAGCGGCCCCCAAGAGACCCAGTACTTC. The encoded protein is CASSPRTSGPQETQYF.